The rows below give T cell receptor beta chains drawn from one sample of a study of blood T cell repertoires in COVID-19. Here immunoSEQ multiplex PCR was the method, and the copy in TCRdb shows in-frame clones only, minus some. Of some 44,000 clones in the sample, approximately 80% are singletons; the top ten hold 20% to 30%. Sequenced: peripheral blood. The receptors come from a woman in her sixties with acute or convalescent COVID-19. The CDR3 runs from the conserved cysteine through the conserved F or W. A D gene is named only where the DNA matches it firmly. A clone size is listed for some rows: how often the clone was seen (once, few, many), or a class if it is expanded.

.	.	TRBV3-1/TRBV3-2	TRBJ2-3	TGTGCCAGCAGCCAACTTTCTTCGGTGGATACGCAGTATTTT	CASSQLSSVDTQYF
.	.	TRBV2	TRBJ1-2	TGTGCCAGCAGTGAAGCGCTTAGATATGGCTACACCTTC	CASSEALRYGYTF
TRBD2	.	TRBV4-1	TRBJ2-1	TGCGCCAGCAGCCACCCCAGCGGGGGTACCAATGAGCAGTTCTTC	CASSHPSGGTNEQFF
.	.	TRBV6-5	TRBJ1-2	TGTGCCAGCAGTATCACAGCGGACTATGGCTACACCTTC	CASSITADYGYTF
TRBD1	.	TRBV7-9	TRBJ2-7	TGTGCCAGCAGCTTAGCGCTGGGACAGGGGACACACGAGCAGTACTTC	CASSLALGQGTHEQYF
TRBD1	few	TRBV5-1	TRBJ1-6	TGCGCCAGCAGCTTGGGGGGACAGGTTCCCCTCCTCCACTTT	CASSLGGQVPLLHF
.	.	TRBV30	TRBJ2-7	TGTGCCTGGAGTGTACGGGGGAACGAGCAGTACTTC	CAWSVRGNEQYF
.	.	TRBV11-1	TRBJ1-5	TGTGCCAGCAGCCGGTCTAGCAATCAGCCCCAGCATTTT	CASSRSSNQPQHF
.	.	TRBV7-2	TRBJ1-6	TGTGCCAGCAGCTTTTTGGGGGCAGGGGAATCACCCCTCCACTTT	CASSFLGAGESPLHF
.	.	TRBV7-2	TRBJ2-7	TGTGCCAGCAGCTTAGACACGGGCTACGAGCAGTACTTC	CASSLDTGYEQYF
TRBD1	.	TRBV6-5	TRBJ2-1	TGTGCCAGCAGTTCTAAAGGGACAGGGTACGGTGAGCAGTTCTTC	CASSSKGTGYGEQFF
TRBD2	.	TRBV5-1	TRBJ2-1	TGCGCCAGCAGCCTAAGGCTAGCGGGGGGGCCAAATGAGCAGTTCTTC	CASSLRLAGGPNEQFF
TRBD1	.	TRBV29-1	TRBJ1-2	TGCAGCGGGCGACAGGGGAATGGCTACACCTTC	CSGRQGNGYTF
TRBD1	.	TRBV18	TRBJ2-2	TGTGCCAGCTCACCGGGACAGGGAAACACCGGGGAGCTGTTTTTT	CASSPGQGNTGELFF
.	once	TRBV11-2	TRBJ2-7	TGTGCCAGCAGCCCGTTCCCACAGGGATCCTTCTACGAGCAGTACTTC	CASSPFPQGSFYEQYF
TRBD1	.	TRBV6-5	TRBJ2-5	TGTGCCAGCCGGGACAGGCTAGAGACCCAGTACTTC	CASRDRLETQYF
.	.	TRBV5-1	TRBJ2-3	TGCGCCAGCAGCTCCGCACTAGTAGCGGCAGATACGCAGTATTTT	CASSSALVAADTQYF
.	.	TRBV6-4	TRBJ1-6	TGTGCCAGCAGTGAGAGGCGTAGGGGCGGTTCACCCCTCCACTTT	CASSERRRGGSPLHF
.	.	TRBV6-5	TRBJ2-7	TGTGCCAGCGTGAAGAAGAGTGCATTGGAGCAGTACTTC	CASVKKSALEQYF
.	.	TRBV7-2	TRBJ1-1	TGTGCCAGCAGCCGTAATTTGAACACTGAAGCTTTCTTT	CASSRNLNTEAFF
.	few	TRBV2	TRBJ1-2	TGTGCCAGCCACTTTACAGGAAACTCCTATGGCTACACCTTC	CASHFTGNSYGYTF
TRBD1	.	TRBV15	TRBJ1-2	TGTGCCACCAGGAGGGACAGGGCGGCGAGCGGCTACACCTTC	CATRRDRAASGYTF
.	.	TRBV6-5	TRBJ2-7	TGTGCCAGCTCTTTATCCCTCGGGGTCTCCTACGAGCAGTACTTC	CASSLSLGVSYEQYF
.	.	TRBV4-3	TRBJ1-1	TGCGCCAGCAGCCAAGATAAGGGGTTCACTGAAGCTTTCTTT	CASSQDKGFTEAFF
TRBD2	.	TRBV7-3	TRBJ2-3	TGTGCCAGCAGCTTGTCTAGCGGTACTAGCACAGATACGCAGTATTTT	CASSLSSGTSTDTQYF
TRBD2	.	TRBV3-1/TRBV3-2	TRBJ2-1	TGTGCCAGCAGCCAAGATAGACCTAGCGGGGGCGGGTCCTACAATGAGCAGTTCTTC	CASSQDRPSGGGSYNEQFF
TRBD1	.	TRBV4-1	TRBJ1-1	TGCGCCAGCAGCCAATACTGGGGACAGGGAGGGAACACTGAAGCTTTCTTT	CASSQYWGQGGNTEAFF
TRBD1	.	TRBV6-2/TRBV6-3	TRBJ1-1	TGTGCCAGCAGTTATCGACAGGGGCACACTGAAGCTTTCTTT	CASSYRQGHTEAFF
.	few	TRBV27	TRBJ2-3	TGTGCCAGCAGTCCCCGACAGGCCCGCGTTACGCAGTATTTT	CASSPRQARVTQYF
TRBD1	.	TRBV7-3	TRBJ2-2	TGTGCCAGCAGCCCAGGGACAGGGACCGGGGAGCTGTTTTTT	CASSPGTGTGELFF
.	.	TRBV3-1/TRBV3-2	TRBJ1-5	TGTGCCAGCAGCCAAGATCGGTCGGCGCGGCAGCCCCAGCATTTT	CASSQDRSARQPQHF
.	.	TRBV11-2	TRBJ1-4	TGTGCCAGCAGCCTTGGGAGGGCTAATGAAAAACTGTTTTTT	CASSLGRANEKLFF
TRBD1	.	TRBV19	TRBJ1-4	TGTGCCAGTGGGGACAGGGGGCGGAGTGAAAAACTGTTTTTT	CASGDRGRSEKLFF
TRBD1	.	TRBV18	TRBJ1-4	TGTGCCAGCTCAGCCGACAGGGTAGAGGAAAAACTGTTTTTT	CASSADRVEEKLFF
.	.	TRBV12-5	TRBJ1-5	TGTGCTAGTGGTTTGTGGAGGGACCAGCCCCAGCATTTT	CASGLWRDQPQHF
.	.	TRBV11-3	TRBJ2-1	TGTGCCAGCAGCTCACCAGGGGAGGAGCAGTTCTTC	CASSSPGEEQFF
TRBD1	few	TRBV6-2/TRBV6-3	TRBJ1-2	TGTGCCAGCAGCCCTAGCGGGACAGGGGGCCCTAACCGTGGCTACACCTTC	CASSPSGTGGPNRGYTF
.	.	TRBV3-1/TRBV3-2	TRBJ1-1	TGTGCCAGCAGCCTCACCGACACGAACACTGAAGCTTTCTTT	CASSLTDTNTEAFF
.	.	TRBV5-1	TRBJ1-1	TGCGCCAGCAGCCCTTTAGAGGGATCTATGAACACTGAAGCTTTCTTT	CASSPLEGSMNTEAFF
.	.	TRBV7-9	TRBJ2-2	TGTGCCAGCAGCCCCCCCCCATTGAACACCGGGGAGCTGTTTTTT	CASSPPPLNTGELFF
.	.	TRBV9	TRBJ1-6	TGTGCCAGCAGCGCGGAGACAGGTTCTTCGGATTCACCCCTCCACTTT	CASSAETGSSDSPLHF
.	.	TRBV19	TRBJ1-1	TGTGCCAGTAGTAGGCGAGGAGTCACTGAAGCTTTCTTT	CASSRRGVTEAFF
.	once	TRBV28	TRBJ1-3	TGTGCCAGCAGTTTGGGGGGTTCTGGAAACACCATATATTTT	CASSLGGSGNTIYF
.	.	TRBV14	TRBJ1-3	TGTGCCAGCAGCCGAGACAGGCCCTCTGGAAACACCATATATTTT	CASSRDRPSGNTIYF
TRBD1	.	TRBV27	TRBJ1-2	TGTGCCAGCTCCCCAACAGGGGCCGTAACTGACTATGGCTACACCTTC	CASSPTGAVTDYGYTF
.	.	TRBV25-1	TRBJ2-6	TGTGCCAGCACTTACTCTGGGGCCAACGTCCTGACTTTC	CASTYSGANVLTF